These 26 T cell receptor beta chains share one sample of origin, sequenced in a study of OX40 agonist ivuxolimab in advanced cancers. Here immunoSEQ multiplex PCR was the method, and the copy in TCRdb shows in-frame clones only, minus some. The data show about 71,000 clones, roughly nine tenths seen once. The material sequenced was CD4+ or CD8+ T cells sorted from blood, taken in a trial of the OX40 agonist ivuxolimab. The source is an adult with an advanced solid tumor such as melanoma, head and neck, liver or kidney cancer.

The chain joins TRBV7-2 to TRBJ2-7, with D possibly matching TRBD1 (5 bases). V gave up 2 bases and J gave up 0 bases, with 17 bases separating them. Germline V lookup: CDR1 SGHTA, CDR2 FQGNSA. The CDR3 is 17 residues long. The CDR3: CASSLLRVRDGSYEQYF. The CDR3 coding sequence is TGTGCCAGCAGCTTACTCAGGGTCAGGGATGGCTCCTACGAGCAGTACTTC. The entire variable domain, with the rest obtained from reference TRBV7-2 and TRBJ2-7, is as follows: GAGVSQSPSNKVTEKGKDVELRCDPISGHTALYWYRQSLGQGLEFLIYFQGNSAPDKSGLPSDRFSAERTGGSVSTLTIQRTQQEDSAVYLCASSLLRVRDGSYEQYFGPGTRLTVT.

This clone occurred once. The V call is TRBV30, the J call TRBJ2-7, with 7 bases matching TRBD2. In germline, CDR1 is GTSNPN, CDR2 SVGIG (reference sequence). V dropped 1 base and J dropped 4; count of bases not matched to a gene: 13. The CDR3 has 16 amino acids. The CDR3 DNA follows: TGTGCCTGGAGTGGAACCACGGGGGGTTTATTTTACGAGCAGTACTTC. Its translation: CAWSGTTGGLFYEQYF.

The chain recombines TRBV28 with TRBJ2-7; tentatively, D is TRBD1 or TRBD2 (5 bases each). This CDR3 is built from 15 residues. Germline assignment: CDR1 MDHEN and CDR2 SYDVKM. The germline V and J ends were trimmed by 2 bases and 0 bases, with 11 bases remaining between them. The CDR3 spells CASSLHQGVSYEQYF. CDR3 in DNA: TGTGCCAGCAGTTTACACCAGGGAGTCTCCTACGAGCAGTACTTC.

CDR3 loop: CASSLVTGYNEQYF. The DNA for the CDR3 is TGTGCCAGCAGCTTGGTTACAGGGTATAACGAGCAGTACTTC. The chain carries TRBV5-6 and TRBJ2-7; possible D gene TRBD1, 6 bases. Germline CDR1 and CDR2: SGHDT and YYEEEE. V was pared by 0 bases and J by 5 bases, with 12 bases between. This CDR3 has 14 amino acids.

The rearrangement joins TRBV5-6 to TRBJ1-4; 7 nucleotides align to TRBD1. The CDR3 totals 14 residues. Trimming at V came to 4 bases and at J to 4 bases, leaving 4 bases not matched to a gene. CDR1 is SGHDT, CDR2 YYEEEE, per germline. For the CDR3, the DNA is TGTGCCAGCAGCGGGGACAGCCATAATGAAAAACTGTTTTTT. As protein: CASSGDSHNEKLFF.

This sequence joins TRBV5-1 and TRBJ1-1; 10 nucleotides line up with TRBD1. The CDR3 loop spans 15 amino acids. Germline CDR1 SGHRS, CDR2 YFSETQ. V was pared by 2 bases and J by 1 base, with 2 bases of the junction left unmatched. This CDR3 reads CASSFGTGENTEAFF. The CDR3 DNA reads as TGCGCCAGCAGCTTTGGGACAGGGGAGAACACTGAAGCTTTCTTT.

The J gene is TRBJ1-4, the V gene TRBV4-3; 7 positions agree with TRBD1. V lost 0 bases, J lost 5 bases, and 6 bases stayed unmatched. There are 16 residues in the CDR3. Germline assignment: CDR1 LGHNA and CDR2 YSLEER. The CDR3 DNA sequence: TGCGCCAGCAGCCAAGATTCGAGCAGGGGGAATGAAAAACTGTTTTTT. Amino acids: CASSQDSSRGNEKLFF.

This chain uses TRBV9 with TRBJ2-3; maybe TRBD1 (6 bases). The CDR3 is 17 residues long. Looked up from germline, CDR1 is SGDLS and CDR2 is YYNGEE. Trimming took off 0 bases at V and 11 bases at J, with 25 bases between the two ends. For the CDR3, the DNA is TGTGCCAGCAGCGTAGAATGGGGGCCGCAGGGAATCACGGGGCAGTATTTT. Translated, it gives CASSVEWGPQGITGQYF. Full variable domain (rest looked up from reference TRBV9 and TRBJ2-3): DSGVTQTPKHLITATGQRVTLRCSPRSGDLSVYWYQQSLDQGLQFLIQYYNGEERAKGNILERFSAQQFPDLHSELNLSSLELGDSALYFCASSVEWGPQGITGQYFGPGTRLTVL.

The rearrangement joins TRBV9 to TRBJ1-2; 10 bases fit TRBD1. Losses at the gene ends were 6 bases for V and 2 bases for J; bases not matched to a gene: 13. Germline loops: CDR1 SGDLS, CDR2 YYNGEE. The CDR3 is made up of 17 amino acids. DNA of the CDR3: TGTGCCAGCACCATTGGGTCGACAGGGGGCCTCAACTATGGCTACACCTTC. Translated, it gives CASTIGSTGGLNYGYTF.

The chain joins TRBV7-9 to TRBJ2-5; D unclear. With 4 bases removed from V and 4 bases from J, the gap between germline ends came to 10 bases. Germline CDR1 is SEHNR and CDR2 is FQNEAQ (reference sequence). This CDR3 has 13 amino acids. For the CDR3, the DNA is TGTGCCAGCAGCTCCGAGCTAACAGAGACCCAGTACTTC. Translating gives CASSSELTETQYF.

This clone appeared many times. The chain has TRBV5-6 and TRBJ2-4, with a weak D call TRBD1 (6 bases). The V gene's germline CDR1 is SGHDT and CDR2 YYEEEE. CDR3 length: 13 amino acids. V was shortened by 1 base and J by 7 bases, with 9 bases between the two germline ends. The chain's CDR3 is CASSLSGQNIQYF. For the CDR3, the DNA is TGTGCCAGCAGCTTGTCTGGACAGAACATTCAGTACTTC.

The chain carries TRBV10-2 and TRBJ1-5, with D unresolved. Germline V gives CDR1 WSHSY, CDR2 SAAADI. Trimming stripped 4 bases from V and 4 bases from J, with 11 bases between. The CDR3 is 14 residues long. The DNA for the CDR3 is TGCGCCAGCAGTGGTGGAGGGAGGAATCAGCCCCAGCATTTT. Translation: CASSGGGRNQPQHF.

The CDR3 DNA reads as TGTGCCAGTGCGTTGGCCGCCGAGAGCAATCAGCCCCAGCATTTT. Its protein product is CASALAAESNQPQHF. The chain has TRBV6-5 and TRBJ1-5; D is unclear. The CDR3 covers 15 residues. V lost 9 bases and J lost 1, with 16 bases in between. Per germline, CDR1 MNHEY and CDR2 SVGAGI.

The chain is built from TRBV28 and TRBJ2-2; no clear D. This CDR3 is built from 15 residues. The V end lost 6 bases, the J end lost 1 base, and 12 bases lay between the germline ends. From germline, CDR1 is MDHEN and CDR2 SYDVKM. The CDR3 nucleotides read TGTGCCAGCAGACCCGTCGATGAGAACACCGGGGAGCTGTTTTTT. Translated, it gives CASRPVDENTGELFF.

The rearrangement uses TRBV19 and TRBJ1-2; TRBD1 aligns across 9 bases. The V gene's germline CDR1 is LNHDA and CDR2 SQIVND (reference sequence). CDR3 length: 14 residues. The V segment lost 9 bases and the J segment 8 bases; nucleotides outside the gene matches: 13. Here the CDR3 DNA reads TGTGCCAGCAATGTTCGACAGGGGGTTTACGGCTACACCTTC. Its protein is CASNVRQGVYGYTF.

The V gene is TRBV19, the J gene TRBJ2-5; D may be TRBD1 (6 bases). V gave up 6 bases and J gave up 7 bases, with 27 bases separating them. The CDR3 is 17 amino acids. Germline CDR1 is LNHDA and CDR2 is SQIVND (reference sequence). In DNA form, the CDR3 reads TGTGCCAGTAGCATGGGGGCTCGAGGGGCGGAGAGGGGGACCCAGTACTTC. It is translated as CASSMGARGAERGTQYF.

V and J are TRBV4-3 and TRBJ2-3; tentative D call: TRBD1 (8 bases). The CDR3 is 16 residues long. From germline, CDR1 is LGHNA and CDR2 YSLEER. V was clipped by 4 bases and J by 6 bases, with 20 bases between them. The CDR3 here is CASSRLTGAGADTQYF. CDR3 coding DNA: TGCGCCAGCAGCCGATTGACAGGGGCGGGGGCTGATACGCAGTATTTT.

The chain recombines TRBV28 with TRBJ2-2; D remains unclear. The CDR3 totals 15 residues. Per germline, CDR1 MDHEN and CDR2 SYDVKM. Trimming removed 1 base at V and 1 base at J, with 7 bases between. Here the CDR3 reads CASSLFWENTGELFF. The CDR3, as DNA: TGTGCCAGCAGTTTATTCTGGGAGAACACCGGGGAGCTGTTTTTT. Full variable domain (missing parts from reference TRBV28 and TRBJ2-2): DVKVTQSSRYLVKRTGEKVFLECVQDMDHENMFWYRQDPGLGLRLIYFSYDVKMKEKGDIPEGYSVSREKKERFSLILESASTNQTSMYLCASSLFWENTGELFFGEGSRLTVL.

The chain recombines TRBV5-1 with TRBJ2-7; D unresolved. CDR3 length equals 13 residues. The V gene's germline CDR1 is SGHRS and CDR2 YFSETQ. Trimming removed 3 bases from V and 3 bases from J, with 10 bases in between. CDR3 in DNA: TGCGCCAGCAGCTACGACCCTATCTACGAGCAGTACTTC. This gives the protein CASSYDPIYEQYF.

This chain connects TRBV28 to TRBJ2-7; tentative D call: TRBD1 (6 bases). Germline CDR1 MDHEN, CDR2 SYDVKM. The ends were cut back, 6 bases at V and 0 bases at J, with 9 bases in the middle. The CDR3 is 13 amino acids. In nucleotides, the CDR3 is TGTGCCAGCAGCAACAGGGTCTCCTACGAGCAGTACTTC. Translating it yields CASSNRVSYEQYF.

J is TRBJ2-1 and V is TRBV6-5, with 7 bases fitting TRBD2. This CDR3 comprises 15 residues. The V gene's germline CDR1 is MNHEY and CDR2 SVGAGI. The ends lost 4 bases at V and 6 bases at J; junction bases unmatched: 9. This chain's CDR3 is CASSSIVGGPNEQFF. Here the CDR3 DNA reads TGTGCCAGCAGTTCGATCGTGGGAGGGCCCAATGAGCAGTTCTTC.

The chain couples TRBV6-5 to TRBJ2-7; 8 nucleotides match TRBD2. CDR3 length: 16 residues. Germline V lookup: CDR1 MNHEY, CDR2 SVGAGI. Germline trimming cut 0 bases from V and 2 bases from J; bases unmatched to any gene: 6. The CDR3: CASSYSTGTRTYEQYF. The CDR3, as DNA: TGTGCCAGCAGTTACTCGACCGGGACTAGGACCTACGAGCAGTACTTC.

This clone was counted a single time. This chain links TRBV28 with TRBJ2-6, with D possibly TRBD2 on 7 matching bases. Germline V gives CDR1 MDHEN, CDR2 SYDVKM. The CDR3 runs 18 residues. Between the trimmed V and J ends, which lost 6 bases and 0 bases, there was a span of 18 bases. This CDR3 is CASRGGHPESSGANVLTF. Written as DNA, the CDR3 is TGTGCCAGCAGGGGGGGGCACCCTGAGAGCTCTGGGGCCAACGTCCTGACTTTC.

This clone appeared a few times. V is TRBV13 and J is TRBJ2-1; 7 bases fit TRBD1. V gave up 0 bases and J gave up 8 bases; unmatched junction bases: 10. In germline, CDR1 is PRHDT, CDR2 FYEKMQ (reference sequence). This CDR3 has 16 amino acids. CDR3 nucleotide sequence: TGTGCCAGCAGCTTAGGAGGGGGCGGGTATGGCGATGAGCAGTTCTTC. Translating gives CASSLGGGGYGDEQFF.

This chain uses TRBV27 with TRBJ2-3; 7 bases agree with TRBD2. The CDR3 is 16 residues long. V lost 3 bases, J lost 0 bases, and 6 bases stayed unmatched. Germline lookup yields CDR1 MNHEY and CDR2 SMNVEV (reference sequence). The CDR3 loop is CASSFTGTISTDTQYF. CDR3 in DNA: TGTGCCAGCAGTTTTACCGGGACTATCAGCACAGATACGCAGTATTTT.

J is TRBJ1-1 and V is TRBV6-4; TRBD1 aligns across 8 bases. The length of the CDR3 is 16 residues. V lost 6 bases to trimming and J lost 2 bases; unmatched junction nucleotides: 11. The germline V gene encodes CDR1 MRHNA and CDR2 SNTAGT. The CDR3 region has the DNA TGTGCCAGCAGCGAGGACAGGGTGGAAAGAAACACTGAAGCTTTCTTT. Its protein product is CASSEDRVERNTEAFF.